The rows below give T cell receptor beta chains drawn from one sample of a study of CD8+ T cells in alopecia areata. The protocol was immunoSEQ multiplex PCR, while the TCRdb copy is restricted to in-frame clones and leaves out a portion. The sample has approximately 150,000 clones, about three fifths seen once. Sequenced input: CD4+ T cells sorted from blood. All receptors come from a human donor in good health. The CDR3 runs from the conserved cysteine through the conserved F or W.

j_call v_call cdr3_aa
TRBJ2-1 TRBV5-4 CASSTAFNEQFF
TRBJ2-1 TRBV2 CASAWTSGNNEQFF
TRBJ2-3 TRBV7-6 CASSVTGQGTTDTQYF
TRBJ2-2 TRBV25-1 CASSERDKVSTGELFF
TRBJ2-7 TRBV28 CASSLSWSRPYEQYF
TRBJ2-4 TRBV29-1 CSVLVAKNIQYF
TRBJ2-5 TRBV5-1 CASSLIQVQETQYF
TRBJ2-5 TRBV27 CASSFRGGVETQYF
TRBJ2-7 TRBV27 CASSQSIGF
TRBJ1-2 TRBV7-9 CASSEADGYTF
TRBJ2-6 TRBV6-1 CASSEPPAKVLTF
TRBJ2-7 TRBV15 CATSKGDRSSYEQYF
TRBJ2-7 TRBV30 CAWSAGGYEQYF
TRBJ2-7 TRBV29-1 CSATQGRSSYEQYF
TRBJ2-1 TRBV11-2 CASSRAYEQFF
TRBJ2-5 TRBV29-1 CSVERVREGFGETQYF
TRBJ1-2 TRBV18 CASSPGDGYTF
TRBJ2-3 TRBV5-1 CASSLDVGTQYF
TRBJ2-5 TRBV19 CASSIDGGVETQYF
TRBJ1-2 TRBV4-1 CASSHGPGQGAYTF
TRBJ2-7 TRBV2 CASSGGDRGPQQYF
TRBJ2-7 TRBV7-2 CASSVRGYEQYF